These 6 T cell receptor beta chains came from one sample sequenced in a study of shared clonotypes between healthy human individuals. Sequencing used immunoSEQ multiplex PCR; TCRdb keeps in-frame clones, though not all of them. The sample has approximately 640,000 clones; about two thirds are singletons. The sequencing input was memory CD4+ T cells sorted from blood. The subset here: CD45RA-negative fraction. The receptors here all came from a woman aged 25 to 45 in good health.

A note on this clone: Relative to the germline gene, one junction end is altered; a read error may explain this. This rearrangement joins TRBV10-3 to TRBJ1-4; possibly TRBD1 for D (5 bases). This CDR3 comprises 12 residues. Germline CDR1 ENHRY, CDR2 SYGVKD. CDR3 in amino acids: CAISESQGEIWF. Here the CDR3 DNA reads TGTGCCATCAGTGAGTCTCAAGGGGAGATTTGGTTT.

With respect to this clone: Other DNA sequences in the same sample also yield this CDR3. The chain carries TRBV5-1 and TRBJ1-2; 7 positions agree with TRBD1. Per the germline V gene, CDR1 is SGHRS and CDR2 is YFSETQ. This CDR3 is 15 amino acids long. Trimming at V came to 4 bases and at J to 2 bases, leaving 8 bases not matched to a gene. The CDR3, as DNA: TGCGCCAGCAGCCTGGGAGACAGGGACAACTATGGCTACACCTTC. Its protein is CASSLGDRDNYGYTF.

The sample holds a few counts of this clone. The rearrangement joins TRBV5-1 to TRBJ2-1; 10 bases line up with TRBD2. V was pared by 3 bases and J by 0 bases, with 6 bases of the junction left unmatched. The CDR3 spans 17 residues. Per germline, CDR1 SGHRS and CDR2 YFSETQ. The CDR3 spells CASSSTSGVSSYNEQFF. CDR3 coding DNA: TGCGCCAGCAGCTCAACTAGCGGGGTTAGCTCCTACAATGAGCAGTTCTTC.

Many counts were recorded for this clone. CDR3 region: CASSEPGAGLETQYF. The CDR3 nucleotides are TGTGCCAGCAGTGAACCGGGGGCGGGATTAGAGACCCAGTACTTC. The gene calls are TRBV2 and TRBJ2-5; D is possibly TRBD1 or TRBD2 (6 bases each). V dropped 2 bases and J dropped 4 bases, with 14 bases sitting between them. The CDR3 has 15 amino acids. Germline lookup yields CDR1 SNHLY and CDR2 FYNNEI.

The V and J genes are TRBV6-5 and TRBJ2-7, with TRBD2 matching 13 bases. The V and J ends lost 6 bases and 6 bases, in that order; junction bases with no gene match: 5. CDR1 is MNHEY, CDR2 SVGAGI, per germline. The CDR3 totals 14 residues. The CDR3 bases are TGTGCCAGCAGCCCTACTAGCGGGAGGGCCGAGCAGTACTTC. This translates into CASSPTSGRAEQYF.

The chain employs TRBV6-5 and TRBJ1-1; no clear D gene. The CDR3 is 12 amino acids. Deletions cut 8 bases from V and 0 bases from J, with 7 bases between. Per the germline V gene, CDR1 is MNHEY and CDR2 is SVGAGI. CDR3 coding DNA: TGTGCCAGCGGACGGTTGAACACTGAAGCTTTCTTT. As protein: CASGRLNTEAFF.